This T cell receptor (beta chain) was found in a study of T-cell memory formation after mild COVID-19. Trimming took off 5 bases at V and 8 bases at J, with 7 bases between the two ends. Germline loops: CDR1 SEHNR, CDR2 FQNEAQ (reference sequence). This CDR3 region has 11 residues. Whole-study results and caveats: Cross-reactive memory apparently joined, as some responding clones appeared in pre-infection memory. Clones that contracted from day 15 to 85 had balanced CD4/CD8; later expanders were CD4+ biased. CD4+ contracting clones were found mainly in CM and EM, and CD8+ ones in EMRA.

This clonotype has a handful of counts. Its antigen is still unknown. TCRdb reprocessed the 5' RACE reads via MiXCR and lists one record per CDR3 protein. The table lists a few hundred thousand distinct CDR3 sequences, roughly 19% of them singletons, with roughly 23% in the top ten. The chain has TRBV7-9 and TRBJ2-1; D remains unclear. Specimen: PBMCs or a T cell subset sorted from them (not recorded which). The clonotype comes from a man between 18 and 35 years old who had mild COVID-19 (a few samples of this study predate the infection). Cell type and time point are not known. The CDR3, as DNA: TGTGCCAGCAGCCGCAGCTATGAGCAGTTCTTC. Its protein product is CASSRSYEQFF. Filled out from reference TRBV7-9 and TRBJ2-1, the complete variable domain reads DTGVSQNPRHKITKRGQNVTFRCDPISEHNRLYWYRQTLGQGPEFLTYFQNEAQLEKSRLLSDRFSAERPKGSFSTLEIQRTEQGDSAMYLCASSRSYEQFFGPGTRLTVL.